This T cell receptor (beta chain) derives from a study of blood T cell repertoires in COVID-19 (dated by TCRdb to the early 2020s). Context from the whole study: Collaborator samples came from the United States, Italy and Spain and covered acute and convalescent phases of COVID-19. The material from the prospective study consisted of cDNA or gDNA derived from T cells, B-cell-depleted T cells, or PBMCs. Samples came from the ongoing ImmuneRACE study (first 160 participants) plus 1,254 subjects from 6 global collaborators. Deeply sampled blood TCRbeta repertoires from subjects exposed to, actively infected with, or recovered from COVID-19 were included in the dataset. The repertoires were made available in a free public database intended to serve as a resource for research on the immune response to SARS-CoV-2. Where HLA class I and class II types were available, the types were taken from metadata supplied by the sample provider, not from assay-based typing. The sample metadata nearly always contained a de-identified subject ID, COVID-19 status, age in years and sex.

Study-wide conclusions, independent of this receptor: How much clinical and demographic metadata was included differed by source and by participant, and the metadata was provided uncurated.

At one collaborating source in Seattle, patients were enrolled during active infection and were followed longitudinally through the course of disease. Collaborating institutions collected whole blood in K2EDTA tubes following their own protocols. For TCRbeta analysis, collaborator samples were shipped as frozen whole blood, as isolated PBMCs, or as DNA extracted from either sample type. This clone was seen once. Which antigen it targets is not known. No base-level quality is on record; no much larger clone is a single base apart. The CDR3 covers 14 residues, taking in both the cysteine and the phenylalanine. The read is trimmed to its CDR3 DNA, 42 bases read in frame from base 1. Trimming takes 1 base from V and 2 bases from J, and the germline ends sit 9 bases apart. Reading the germline V gene gives CDR1 SGDLS and CDR2 YYNGEE. The immunoSEQ Assay, a bias-controlled multiplex PCR, was used to amplify TCRbeta CDR3 regions from genomic DNA. The authors processed their data as follows. The number of nucleated cells in each sample was estimated from the amplification of reference gene primers within the assay. To quantify the absolute abundance of each unique TCRbeta CDR3 rearrangement, sequence reads were collapsed and filtered. For each sample, productive Simpson clonality was calculated by taking the square root of Simpson's diversity index across productive rearrangements. TCRdb re-hosts the immuneACCESS table, in-frame sequences only. Its copies lack some clones; in the studies checked, an unresolved V gene accounts for under half of them, and the cause for the rest is not known. The V and J calls and clone size are taken from that table; D and trimming were inferred from the DNA. The sample table records over 250,000 clones; 70% to 85% of these occur just once. Jointly, the top ten make up approximately 1.5% of the sample.

The receptor's source is a human donor with COVID-19, enrolled during active disease. The donor label of this sample is uncertain. Specimen: peripheral blood. The rearrangement combines TRBV9 with TRBJ2-5; the best D guess is TRBD2, with 6 bases matching. The DNA sequence is as follows: TGTGCCAGCAGCGTACCGGGAGCTCAAGAGACCCAGTACTTC. Its translation is CASSVPGAQETQYF.